This T cell receptor beta chain was identified during a study of blood T cell repertoires in COVID-19. This table comes from immunoSEQ multiplex PCR, and its TCRdb copy is limited to in-frame clones, with some not included. The table lists around 300,000 clones, over 80% of them singletons, with 6% to 8% in the top ten. The clonotype comes from a woman in her forties or fifties with COVID-19, enrolled during active disease. Sample: peripheral blood.

In DNA form, the CDR3 reads TGTGCCAGCAGTGAATTCAGGGAAGCGTCCTATGGCTACACCTTC. Encoded protein: CASSEFREASYGYTF. V usage is TRBV6-1 and J usage is TRBJ1-2; D perhaps matches TRBD1 (5 bases). Germline V CDR1 and CDR2: MNHNS, SASEGT. Trimming shortened V by 2 bases and J by 4 bases, and 14 bases separated the two germline ends. This CDR3 contains 15 residues.